This T cell receptor (beta chain) stems from a study of blood T cells in healthy people across ages. Study-wide results and limits: The study found more naive CD4+ cells and higher diversity in long-lived than aged donors.

CDR1 and CDR2 (germline): DFQATT, SNEGSKA (reference sequence). The V and J ends lost 1 base and 4 bases respectively, with 14 bases between them. The CDR3 is made up of 14 amino acids. This clonotype came up a few times. Its antigen remains unknown. Then a second PCR, running roughly 6 to 11 cycles, was carried out with a sample-barcoded 5' primer and a J-beta primer mix. Each sample yielded at least 2.5 million CDR3-containing paired-end reads. TCRdb re-called the 5' RACE reads with MiXCR, one entry per CDR3 protein. The data contain over 1,500,000 distinct CDR3 sequences, about 39% of them singletons.

The TCR comes from a human donor in good health. The material sequenced was blood. V usage is TRBV20-1 and J usage is TRBJ2-7; tentative D call: TRBD2 (5 bases). The CDR3 bases are TGCAGTGCTAGAGGCGGGTCTTATGTTTACGAGCAGTACTTC. Protein product: CSARGGSYVYEQYF.